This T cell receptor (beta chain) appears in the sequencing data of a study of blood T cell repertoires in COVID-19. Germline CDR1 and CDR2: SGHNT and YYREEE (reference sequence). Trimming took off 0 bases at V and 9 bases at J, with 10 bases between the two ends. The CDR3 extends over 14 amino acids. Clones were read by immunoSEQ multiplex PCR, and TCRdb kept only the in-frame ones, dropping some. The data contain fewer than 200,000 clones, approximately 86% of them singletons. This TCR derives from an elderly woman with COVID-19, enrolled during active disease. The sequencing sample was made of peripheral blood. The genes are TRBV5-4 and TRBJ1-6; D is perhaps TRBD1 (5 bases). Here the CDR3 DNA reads TGTGCCAGCAGCTTGGTTGGACAAATTTCACCCCTCCACTTT. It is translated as CASSLVGQISPLHF.